Following are 22 T cell receptor beta chains from one sample sequenced in a study of preoperative IRX-2 immunotherapy in early breast cancer. Treatment denoted: preoperative locoregional IRX-2 cytokine immunotherapy. Profiled with immunoSEQ multiplex PCR; TCRdb holds only in-frame clones, not every one. The table records under 50,000 clones, roughly 82% of them present only once. Sequences were derived from lymph node tissue, sampled after IRX-2 immunotherapy. Receptors originate from a human donor with breast cancer.

CDR3: CASSGFVSSLGTEAFF. DNA of the CDR3: TGTGCCAGCAGTGGCTTCGTTTCGTCTTTAGGAACTGAAGCTTTCTTT. The chain links TRBV28 to TRBJ1-1; D gene ambiguous. The V gene lost 5 bases and the J gene lost 5 bases, with 21 bases spanning the gap. Per germline, CDR1 MDHEN and CDR2 SYDVKM. The CDR3 runs 16 residues. The full variable domain, in which reference TRBV28 and TRBJ1-1 provide the parts outside the CDR3, is DVKVTQSSRYLVKRTGEKVFLECVQDMDHENMFWYRQDPGLGLRLIYFSYDVKMKEKGDIPEGYSVSREKKERFSLILESASTNQTSMYLCASSGFVSSLGTEAFFGQGTRLTVV.

The chain joins TRBV11-3 to TRBJ2-7; TRBD2 matches 11 bases. Germline values: CDR1 SGHNT, CDR2 YENEEA. This CDR3 is 15 amino acids long. Trimming cost V 5 bases and J 2 bases; bases outside gene matches: 5. CDR3 residues: CASSRNSGGAYEQYF. The CDR3, as DNA: TGTGCCAGCAGCCGCAATAGCGGGGGGGCCTACGAGCAGTACTTC. Based on the CDR3 plus reference TRBV11-3 and TRBJ2-7, the full variable domain is EAGVVQSPRYKIIEKKQPVAFWCNPISGHNTLYWYLQNLGQGPELLIRYENEEAVDDSQLPKDRFSAERLKGVDSTLKIQPAELGDSAVYLCASSRNSGGAYEQYFGPGTRLTVT.

The genes are TRBV23-1 and TRBJ2-7, with unresolved D. TRBV23-1 is an open reading frame, and its role is uncertain. The CDR3 loop spans 13 amino acids. Trimming shortened V by 6 bases and J by 2 bases, and 11 bases separated the two germline ends. DNA of the CDR3: TGCGCCAGCAGCTCCTTTTTTACCTACGAGCAGTACTTC. It codes for CASSSFFTYEQYF.

This rearrangement joins TRBV6-8 to TRBJ1-2; possible D gene TRBD1, 6 bases. The CDR3 spans 15 residues. Germline CDR1 MNHGY, CDR2 SAAAGT. Trimming shortened V by 5 bases and J by 0 bases, and 13 bases separated the two germline ends. In DNA form, the CDR3 reads TGTGCCAGCAGTAAGGACAGACCCGCTAACTATGGCTACACCTTC. This translates into CASSKDRPANYGYTF.

The genes are TRBV28 and TRBJ1-2; the D is unclear. Germline-derived CDR1 and CDR2 are MDHEN and SYDVKM. The V end was cut by 4 bases, the J end by 3 bases, with 30 bases between. The CDR3 covers 20 residues. The CDR3 nucleotides read TGTGCCAGCAGTTGGTCAAGCTCCCTACTCTCGAAGAAAGTTGACTATGGCTACACCTTC. Translated, it gives CASSWSSSLLSKKVDYGYTF.

The genes are TRBV7-2 and TRBJ1-5, with 8 positions matching TRBD1. Germline assignment: CDR1 SGHTA and CDR2 FQGNSA. This CDR3 has 15 amino acids. The V gene end was trimmed by 6 bases and the J gene end by 8 bases; junction bases not matched to a gene: 12. CDR3 in DNA: TGTGCCAGCAGACATGGGAACAGGGGGACGGAGCCCCAGCATTTT. Its protein is CASRHGNRGTEPQHF.

In its sample, this clone was seen once. The V gene is TRBV7-1, the J gene TRBJ1-1; 8 nucleotides agree with TRBD1. TRBV7-1 is an open reading frame whose function is uncertain. Unmatched junction bases numbered 11, after V lost 4 bases and J lost 10 bases. The CDR3 sequence is 14 residues long. In DNA form, the CDR3 reads TGTGCCAGCAGCTTAGGTGGACAGGGCATGGCAGCTTTCTTT. It specifies CASSLGGQGMAAFF.

The chain recombines TRBV15 with TRBJ1-5; D uncertain. Trimming took off 0 bases at V and 10 bases at J, with 22 bases between the two ends. CDR1 LNHNV and CDR2 YYDKDF come from the germline V gene (reference sequence). The CDR3 has 17 residues. This chain's CDR3 is CATSRDPPTRLNGPQHF. In nucleotides, the CDR3 is TGTGCCACCAGCAGAGATCCCCCGACACGTTTGAATGGACCCCAGCATTTT.

The gene calls are TRBV11-3 and TRBJ2-7, with D possibly being TRBD2 (5 bases). Per the germline V gene, CDR1 is SGHNT and CDR2 is YENEEA. The CDR3 has 15 amino acids. The ends were cut back, 1 base at V and 2 bases at J, with 12 bases in the middle. The CDR3 reads CASSLGRQETYEQYF. The CDR3 nucleotides read TGTGCCAGCAGCTTAGGGAGGCAGGAGACCTACGAGCAGTACTTC.

The rearrangement uses TRBV6-8 and TRBJ1-1, with D perhaps TRBD1 (6 bases). V was clipped by 7 bases and J by 6 bases, with 15 bases between them. The germline V gene encodes CDR1 MNHGY and CDR2 SAAAGT. There are 13 residues in the CDR3. Written as DNA, the CDR3 is TGTGCCAGCAAACTTCAGGGGAAGCCTGAAGCTTTCTTT. Translated: CASKLQGKPEAFF.

This chain links TRBV5-1 with TRBJ1-1; tentative D call: TRBD1 (5 bases). The V end was cut by 3 bases, the J end by 3 bases, with 15 bases between. Germline assignment: CDR1 SGHRS and CDR2 YFSETQ. CDR3 size: 15 residues. CDR3 in amino acids: CASSSRQGPDTEAFF. The CDR3 DNA reads TGCGCCAGCAGCTCAAGGCAGGGCCCGGACACTGAAGCTTTCTTT. Full variable domain (rest looked up from reference TRBV5-1 and TRBJ1-1): KAGVTQTPRYLIKTRGQQVTLSCSPISGHRSVSWYQQTPGQGLQFLFEYFSETQRNKGNFPGRFSGRQFSNSRSEMNVSTLELGDSALYLCASSSRQGPDTEAFFGQGTRLTVV.

DNA for the CDR3: TGTGCCAGCAGGCCTGGGACAGGGGCTGGAAACACCATATATTTT. Translation gives CASRPGTGAGNTIYF. This sequence joins TRBV7-1 and TRBJ1-3; TRBD1 matches 10 bases. TRBV7-1 is designated an ORF whose function remains uncertain. The trim removed 6 bases at V and 2 bases at J, leaving 4 bases unmatched. This CDR3 has 15 residues.

The chain uses TRBV11-3 and TRBJ1-1; the D is unclear. Germline loops: CDR1 SGHNT, CDR2 YENEEA. The CDR3 length is 14 residues. Trimming took 6 bases from V and 1 from J, leaving 12 bases between them. As DNA, the CDR3 is TGTGCCAGCAGACTCAGACCGTGGAACACTGAAGCTTTCTTT. It is translated as CASRLRPWNTEAFF.

The chain is built from TRBV6-8 and TRBJ1-5, with 7 bases fitting TRBD1. CDR1 and CDR2 from the germline V gene are MNHGY and SAAAGT. The CDR3 runs to 16 residues. V lost 6 bases, J lost 5 bases, and 13 bases stayed unmatched. CDR3 in amino acids: CASSSGQVGGHQPQHF. CDR3 coding DNA: TGTGCCAGCAGCTCCGGACAGGTCGGGGGGCATCAGCCCCAGCATTTT.

V and J are TRBV28 and TRBJ1-5; possibly TRBD1 for D (5 bases). Trimming stripped 8 bases from V and 3 bases from J, with 8 bases between. Germline V gene data show CDR1 as MDHEN and CDR2 as SYDVKM. The CDR3 is 12 residues long. CDR3 coding DNA: TGTGCCAGCCTTGGGACCAATCAGCCCCAGCATTTT. It encodes CASLGTNQPQHF.

V usage is TRBV7-7 and J usage is TRBJ1-6, with no clear D. This CDR3 contains 15 residues. The V and J ends lost 3 bases and 10 bases respectively, with 16 bases between them. The germline gives CDR1 SSHAT, CDR2 FNYEAQ (reference sequence). Here the CDR3 reads CASSFWTGLGSPLHF. Here the CDR3 DNA reads TGTGCCAGCAGCTTTTGGACGGGGTTGGGGTCACCCCTCCACTTT.

Details on this clone: One end of the junction is discordant with germline, which a read error may explain. This rearrangement joins TRBV29-1 to TRBJ2-7; 9 positions match TRBD2. Germline CDR1 reads SQVTM; CDR2 reads ANQGSEA. The CDR3 sequence is 14 residues long. The CDR3 region is CSVEGAGGLDEQYF. CDR3 sequence (DNA): TGCAGCGTTGAAGGAGCGGGGGGTCTTGACGAACAGTACTTC.

The chain has TRBV15 and TRBJ1-4; TRBD1 might be the D (6 bases). The CDR3 contains 16 residues. The germline V gene has CDR1 LNHNV and CDR2 YYDKDF (reference sequence). The ends were cut back, 5 bases at V and 8 bases at J, with 21 bases in the middle. CDR3 sequence (DNA): TGTGCCACCAGCGGGGGAGGGGGAGGGCTTTGGGAAAAACTGTTTTTT. Its translation: CATSGGGGGLWEKLFF. Full variable domain (rest looked up from reference TRBV15 and TRBJ1-4): DAMVIQNPRYQVTQFGKPVTLSCSQTLNHNVMYWYQQKSSQAPKLLFHYYDKDFNNEADTPDNFQSRRPNTSFCFLDIRSPGLGDTAMYLCATSGGGGGLWEKLFFGSGTQLSVL.

This clone was seen a single time. The chain links TRBV11-3 to TRBJ1-1; D gene uncertain. Germline CDR1 is SGHNT and CDR2 is YENEEA. The CDR3 totals 14 residues. The germline V and J ends were trimmed by 7 bases and 2 bases, with 14 bases remaining between them. CDR3 DNA sequence: TGTGCCAGCACCGAAGACATTCTTAACACTGAAGCTTTCTTT. Encoded protein: CASTEDILNTEAFF.

The chain couples TRBV11-3 to TRBJ2-3, with D perhaps TRBD1 or TRBD2 (6 bases each). V lost 6 bases, J lost 2 bases, and 12 bases lay in between. CDR1 SGHNT and CDR2 YENEEA come from the germline V gene. This CDR3 is built from 14 residues. CDR3 residues: CASRGGLITDTQYF. The CDR3 DNA reads TGTGCCAGCAGGGGGGGCCTTATCACAGATACGCAGTATTTT.

This CDR3 reads CASSQDSPLGTKNIQYF. CDR3 nucleotides: TGTGCCAGCAGCCAAGATAGCCCCCTCGGGACCAAAAACATTCAGTACTTC. The chain recombines TRBV14 with TRBJ2-4; tentative D call: TRBD2 (5 bases). V lost 0 bases to trimming and J lost 2 bases, with 14 bases between them. CDR3 length: 17 residues. The germline V gene has CDR1 SGHDN and CDR2 FVKESK.

The chain links TRBV10-2 to TRBJ2-4, with a possible D match to TRBD2 (5 bases). The CDR3 totals 17 residues. Germline CDR1 WSHSY, CDR2 SAAADI. The V end was cut by 0 bases, the J end by 0 bases, with 12 bases between. The chain's CDR3 is CASSESRGNLAKNIQYF. Here the CDR3 DNA reads TGCGCCAGCAGTGAGTCTCGGGGAAATTTAGCCAAAAACATTCAGTACTTC.